The clone carrying this TCR beta chain was observed once. The antigen remains undetermined. These data belong to a study of CD8 T cells in Susac syndrome. Each Susac syndrome patient had definite or probable disease by recently defined criteria. About 0.5 to 1 ug RNA was reverse transcribed with random hexamers. TCRdb re-derived calls from the immunoSEQ multiplex PCR reads in MiXCR, one entry per CDR3 protein. The table lists 160,000 or so distinct CDR3 sequences, roughly 94% of them singletons, with roughly 0.11% in the top ten. The J segment lost 4 bases and the V segment lost 9 bases, leaving 6 bases of the junction unmatched. The V gene's germline CDR1 is SNHLY and CDR2 FYNNEI. This CDR3 contains 13 residues. Study observations and caveats: In its TCR sequencing and HLA analysis, the study acknowledged that the number of individuals was relatively small.

This TCR came from a human donor with Susac syndrome. The sequenced sample was CD4+ T cells from PBMCs. J is TRBJ2-1 and V is TRBV2, with TRBD1 matching over 7 bases. CDR3 sequence (DNA): TGTGCCAGTAACCGGGACAGTTACAATGAGCAGTTCTTC. Its protein is CASNRDSYNEQFF.